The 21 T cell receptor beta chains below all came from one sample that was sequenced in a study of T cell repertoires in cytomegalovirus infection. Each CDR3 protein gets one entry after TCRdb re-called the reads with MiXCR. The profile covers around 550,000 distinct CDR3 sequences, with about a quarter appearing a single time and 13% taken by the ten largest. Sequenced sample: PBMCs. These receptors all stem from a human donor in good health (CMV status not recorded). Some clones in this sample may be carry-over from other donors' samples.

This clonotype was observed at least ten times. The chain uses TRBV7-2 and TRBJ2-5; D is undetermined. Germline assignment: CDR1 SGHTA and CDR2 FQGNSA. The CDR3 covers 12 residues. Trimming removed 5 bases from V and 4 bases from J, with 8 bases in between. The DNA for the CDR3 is TGTGCCAGCAGCGCCCTCGGAGAGACCCAGTACTTC. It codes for CASSALGETQYF.

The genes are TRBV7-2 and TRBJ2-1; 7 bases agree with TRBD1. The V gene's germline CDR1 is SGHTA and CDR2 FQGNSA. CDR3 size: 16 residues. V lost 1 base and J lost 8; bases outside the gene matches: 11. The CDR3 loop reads CASSLVGGQGDDEQFF. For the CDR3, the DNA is TGTGCCAGCAGCTTAGTTGGGGGTCAGGGGGATGATGAGCAGTTCTTC.

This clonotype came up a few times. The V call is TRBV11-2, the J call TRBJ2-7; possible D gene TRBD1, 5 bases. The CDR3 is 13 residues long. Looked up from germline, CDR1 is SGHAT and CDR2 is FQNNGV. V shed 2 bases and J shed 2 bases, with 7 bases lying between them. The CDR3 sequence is CASSLIGAYEQYV. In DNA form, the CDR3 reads TGTGCCAGCAGCTTAATAGGGGCCTACGAGCAGTACGTC.

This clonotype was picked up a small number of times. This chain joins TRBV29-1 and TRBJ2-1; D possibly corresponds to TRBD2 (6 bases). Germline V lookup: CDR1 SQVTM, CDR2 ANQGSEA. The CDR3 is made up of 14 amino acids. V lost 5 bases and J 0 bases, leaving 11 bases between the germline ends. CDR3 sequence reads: CSVRGGSSYNEQFF. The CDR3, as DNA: TGCAGCGTTCGTGGGGGGAGCTCCTACAATGAGCAGTTCTTC.

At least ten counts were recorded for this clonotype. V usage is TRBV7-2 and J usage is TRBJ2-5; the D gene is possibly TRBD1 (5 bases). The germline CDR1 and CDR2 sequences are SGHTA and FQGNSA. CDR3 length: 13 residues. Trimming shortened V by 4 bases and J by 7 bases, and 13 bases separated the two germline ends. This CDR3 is CASSSPRVRTQYF. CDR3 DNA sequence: TGTGCCAGCAGCTCACCCAGGGTTCGGACCCAGTACTTC.

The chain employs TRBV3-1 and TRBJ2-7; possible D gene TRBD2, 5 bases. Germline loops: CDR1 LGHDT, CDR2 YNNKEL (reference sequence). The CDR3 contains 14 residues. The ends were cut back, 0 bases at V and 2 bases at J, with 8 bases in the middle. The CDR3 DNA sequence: TGTGCCAGCAGCCAAGATTTAGCGCCCTACGAGCAGTACTTC. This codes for CASSQDLAPYEQYF.

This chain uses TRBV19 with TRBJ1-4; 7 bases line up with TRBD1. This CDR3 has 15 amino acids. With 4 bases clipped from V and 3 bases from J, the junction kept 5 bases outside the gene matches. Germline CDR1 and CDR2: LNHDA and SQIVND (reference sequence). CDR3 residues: CASSTGQLSNEKLFF. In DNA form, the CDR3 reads TGTGCCAGTAGTACGGGACAGTTATCTAATGAAAAACTGTTTTTT.

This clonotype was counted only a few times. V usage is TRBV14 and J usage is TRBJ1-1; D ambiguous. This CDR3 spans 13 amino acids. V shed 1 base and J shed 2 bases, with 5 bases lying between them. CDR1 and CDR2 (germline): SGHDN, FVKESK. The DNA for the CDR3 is TGTGCCAGCAGCCAAGGGGGAAACACTGAAGCTTTCTTT. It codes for CASSQGGNTEAFF.

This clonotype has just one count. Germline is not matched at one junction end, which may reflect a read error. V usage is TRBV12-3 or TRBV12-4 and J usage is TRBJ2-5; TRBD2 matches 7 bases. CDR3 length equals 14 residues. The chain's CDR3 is CTSSLGGGKETQYF. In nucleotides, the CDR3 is TGTACCAGCAGTTTGGGCGGGGGAAAAGAGACCCAGTACTTC.

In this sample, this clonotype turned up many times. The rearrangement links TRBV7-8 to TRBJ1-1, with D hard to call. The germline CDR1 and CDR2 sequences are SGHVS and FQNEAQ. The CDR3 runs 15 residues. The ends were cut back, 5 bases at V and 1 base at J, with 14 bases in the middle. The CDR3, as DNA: TGTGCCAGCAGCCCCGTCGTGGGGTCGAACACTGAAGCTTTCTTT. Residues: CASSPVVGSNTEAFF.

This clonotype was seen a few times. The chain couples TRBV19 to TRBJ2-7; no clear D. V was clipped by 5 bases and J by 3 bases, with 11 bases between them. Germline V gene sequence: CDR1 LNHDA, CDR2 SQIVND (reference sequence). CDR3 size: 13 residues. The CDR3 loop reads CASSGNAGYEQYF. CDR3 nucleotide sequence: TGTGCCAGTAGTGGGAACGCCGGCTACGAGCAGTACTTC. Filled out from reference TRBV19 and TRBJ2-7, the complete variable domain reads DGGITQSPKYLFRKEGQNVTLSCEQNLNHDAMYWYRQDPGQGLRLIYYSQIVNDFQKGDIAEGYSVSREKKESFPLTVTSAQKNPTAFYLCASSGNAGYEQYFGPGTRLTVT.

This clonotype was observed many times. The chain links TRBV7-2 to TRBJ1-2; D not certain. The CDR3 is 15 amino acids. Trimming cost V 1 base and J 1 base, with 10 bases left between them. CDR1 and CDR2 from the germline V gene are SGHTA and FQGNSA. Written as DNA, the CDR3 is TGTGCCAGCAGCTTAGAGTTCGGCGGTAACTATGGCTACACCTTC. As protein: CASSLEFGGNYGYTF. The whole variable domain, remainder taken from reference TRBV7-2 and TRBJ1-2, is GAGVSQSPSNKVTEKGKDVELRCDPISGHTALYWYRQSLGQGLEFLIYFQGNSAPDKSGLPSDRFSAERTGGSVSTLTIQRTQQEDSAVYLCASSLEFGGNYGYTFGSGTRLTVV.

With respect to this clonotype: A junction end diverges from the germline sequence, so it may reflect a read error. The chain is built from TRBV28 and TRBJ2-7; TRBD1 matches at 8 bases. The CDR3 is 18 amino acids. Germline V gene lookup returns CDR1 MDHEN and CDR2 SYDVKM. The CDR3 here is CASSDDEGWDRINYKQYF. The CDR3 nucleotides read TGTGCCAGCAGTGACGACGAGGGGTGGGACAGGATAAACTACAAGCAGTACTTC.

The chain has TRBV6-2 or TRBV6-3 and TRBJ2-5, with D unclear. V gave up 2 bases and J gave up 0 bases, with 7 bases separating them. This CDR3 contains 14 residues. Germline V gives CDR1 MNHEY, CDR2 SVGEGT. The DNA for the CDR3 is TGTGCCAGCAGTTACAGCTGGAACCAAGAGACCCAGTACTTC. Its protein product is CASSYSWNQETQYF.

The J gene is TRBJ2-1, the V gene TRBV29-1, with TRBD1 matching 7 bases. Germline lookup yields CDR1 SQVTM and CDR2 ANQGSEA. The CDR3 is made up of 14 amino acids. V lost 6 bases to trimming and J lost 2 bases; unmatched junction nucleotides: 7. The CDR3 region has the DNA TGCAGCGTCGTAACAGGGGACACCTACAATGAGCAGTTCTTC. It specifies CSVVTGDTYNEQFF.

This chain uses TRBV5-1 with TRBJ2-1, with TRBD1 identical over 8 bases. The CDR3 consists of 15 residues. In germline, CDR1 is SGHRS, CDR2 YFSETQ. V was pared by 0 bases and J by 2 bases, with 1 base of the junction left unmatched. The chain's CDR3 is CASSLDRGAYNEQFF. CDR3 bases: TGCGCCAGCAGCTTGGACAGGGGGGCCTACAATGAGCAGTTCTTC.

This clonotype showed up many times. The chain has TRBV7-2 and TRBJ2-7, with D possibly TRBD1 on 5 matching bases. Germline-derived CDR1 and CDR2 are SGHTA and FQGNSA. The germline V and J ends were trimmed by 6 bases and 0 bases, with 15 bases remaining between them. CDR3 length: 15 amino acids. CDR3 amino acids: CASSSGRVSSYEQYF. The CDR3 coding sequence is TGTGCCAGCAGTTCAGGGCGAGTGAGCTCCTACGAGCAGTACTTC.

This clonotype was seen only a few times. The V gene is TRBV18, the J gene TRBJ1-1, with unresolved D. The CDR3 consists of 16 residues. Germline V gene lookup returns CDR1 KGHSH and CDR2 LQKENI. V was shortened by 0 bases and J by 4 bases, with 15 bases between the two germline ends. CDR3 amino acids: CASSPPARGHGTEAFF. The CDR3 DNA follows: TGTGCCAGCTCACCACCGGCACGAGGCCATGGCACTGAAGCTTTCTTT.

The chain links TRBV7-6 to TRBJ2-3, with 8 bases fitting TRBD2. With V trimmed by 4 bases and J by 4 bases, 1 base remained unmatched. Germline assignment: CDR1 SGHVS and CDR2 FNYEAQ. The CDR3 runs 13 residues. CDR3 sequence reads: CASSWTSPDTQYF. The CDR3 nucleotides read TGTGCCAGCAGCTGGACTAGCCCAGATACGCAGTATTTT.

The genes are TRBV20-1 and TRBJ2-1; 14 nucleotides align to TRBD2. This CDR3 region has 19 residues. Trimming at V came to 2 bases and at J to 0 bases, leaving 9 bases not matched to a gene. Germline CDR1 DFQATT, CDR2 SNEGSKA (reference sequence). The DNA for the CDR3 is TGCAGTGCTAGACACCGACTAGCGGGAGGGAAAAGCTCCTACAATGAGCAGTTCTTC. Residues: CSARHRLAGGKSSYNEQFF.

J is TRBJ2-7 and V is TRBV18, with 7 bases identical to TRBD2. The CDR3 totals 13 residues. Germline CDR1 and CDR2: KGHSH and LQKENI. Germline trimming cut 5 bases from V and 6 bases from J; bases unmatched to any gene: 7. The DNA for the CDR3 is TGTGCCAGCTCAACGGGGACTACCACCGAGCAGTACTTC. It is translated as CASSTGTTTEQYF.